A selection of T cell receptor beta chains follows, all from one sample in a study of T cell changes during pregnancy in multiple sclerosis. Profiled with immunoSEQ multiplex PCR; TCRdb holds only in-frame clones, not every one. The data show under 60,000 clones, about 91% seen once. Sequenced material: CD8+ T cells from peripheral blood mononuclear cells, taken after pregnancy. The receptors were gathered from a female donor with multiple sclerosis, enrolled in a pregnancy study. CDR3s include the opening cysteine and the closing phenylalanine or tryptophan. The D gene is left open where the match is weak. The size field is filled for only some rows; it gives once, few, many or a size class.

v_gene,d_gene,abundance,j_gene,CDR3nt,CDR3aa
TRBV13,TRBD1,NA,TRBJ1-1,TGTGCCAGCAGCTTTGGGACAGGGGATACTGAAGCTTTCTTT,CASSFGTGDTEAFF
TRBV11-3,TRBD1,NA,TRBJ2-5,TGTGCCAGCAGCTTAGGGACAGGGGGTACGACCCAGTACTTC,CASSLGTGGTTQYF
TRBV7-3,NA,NA,TRBJ2-5,TGTGCCAGCAGCCAAGGGGGGGGGCCTCAAGAGACCCAGTACTTC,CASSQGGGPQETQYF
TRBV6-1,TRBD1,once,TRBJ1-1,TGTGCCAGCACCCTCGGGACGACAGGGGGCACTGAAGCTTTCTTT,CASTLGTTGGTEAFF
TRBV10-3,TRBD1,NA,TRBJ1-1,TGTGCCACCGGACAGGGGAACACTGAAGCTTTCTTT,CATGQGNTEAFF
TRBV10-3,NA,NA,TRBJ2-7,TGTGCCATCACCAATGACGGGACCTACGAGCAGTACTTC,CAITNDGTYEQYF
TRBV19,TRBD2,NA,TRBJ2-2,TGTGCCAGTAGCGGCAAGCGGGGGGGGAACACCGGGGAGCTGTTTTTT,CASSGKRGGNTGELFF
TRBV29-1,NA,once,TRBJ1-1,TGCAGCGTTGAGGGGGGGAACACTGAAGCTTTCTTT,CSVEGGNTEAFF
TRBV27,NA,NA,TRBJ1-1,TGTGCCAGCAGCCCGGACATCCTTGGGGAAGCTTTCTTT,CASSPDILGEAFF
TRBV5-4,NA,NA,TRBJ1-2,TGTGCCAGCAAGACAGGCGACTATGGCTACACCTTC,CASKTGDYGYTF
TRBV7-2,TRBD2,NA,TRBJ2-7,TGTGCCAGCAGCCCCCGACTAGCGGATACTTTACCCTACGAGCAGTACTTC,CASSPRLADTLPYEQYF
TRBV7-3,TRBD2,NA,TRBJ2-1,TGTGCCAGCAGCTTAACCGGCGGGGGAGCGTACAATGAGCAGTTCTTC,CASSLTGGGAYNEQFF
TRBV7-2,NA,once,TRBJ1-2,TGTGCCAGCAGCTTAGCTCATGAGGGAAACTATGGCTACACCTTC,CASSLAHEGNYGYTF
TRBV10-3,NA,NA,TRBJ1-1,TGTGCCATCAGCACAAGACCGGGGAACACTGAAGCTTTCTTT,CAISTRPGNTEAFF
TRBV2,NA,NA,TRBJ1-3,TGTGCCAGCAGGGGATGGACAGTCGGCTCTGGAAACACCATATATTTT,CASRGWTVGSGNTIYF
TRBV2,TRBD1,NA,TRBJ1-1,TGTGCCAGCAGCTCGACAGGGCTGAACACTGAAGCTTTCTTT,CASSSTGLNTEAFF
TRBV4-1,NA,once,TRBJ2-7,TGCGCCAGCAGCCCTGGGAGCGGATCTTCCGAGCAGTACTTC,CASSPGSGSSEQYF
TRBV7-9,NA,NA,TRBJ1-2,TGTGCCAGCAGCTTAGGTACAGGATTGGACTATGGCTACACCTTC,CASSLGTGLDYGYTF
TRBV27,NA,once,TRBJ2-3,TGTGCCAGCAGTTTAAGCGGAGGCACAGATACGCAGTATTTT,CASSLSGGTDTQYF
TRBV27,NA,once,TRBJ1-4,TGTGCCAGCAGTAGGGTGGTGTCGGGGGGGACTAATGAAAAACTGTTTTTT,CASSRVVSGGTNEKLFF
TRBV15,NA,NA,TRBJ2-3,TGTGCCACCAGCAGTTCGGCGGGCGAAGGCACAGATACGCAGTATTTT,CATSSSAGEGTDTQYF
TRBV19,NA,once,TRBJ2-5,TGTGCCAGTAGTATAGTGGACAGCCAAGAGACCCAGTACTTC,CASSIVDSQETQYF
TRBV7-9,TRBD1,few,TRBJ1-6,TGTGCCAGCAGCTCCGGGACAGGAGTTAATTCACCCCTCCACTTT,CASSSGTGVNSPLHF
TRBV19,NA,NA,TRBJ1-1,TGTGCCAGTAGTTCGCAGGGAGGACTTAATGAAGCTTTCTTT,CASSSQGGLNEAFF
TRBV27,NA,NA,TRBJ1-5,TGTGCCAGCTCCGTTTCTTATAGCAATCAGCCCCAGCATTTT,CASSVSYSNQPQHF
TRBV7-9,TRBD1,NA,TRBJ1-1,TGTGCCAGCAGCACCTTCAGGGGGGACGTTGAAGCTTTCTTT,CASSTFRGDVEAFF
TRBV27,NA,NA,TRBJ1-1,TGTGCCAGCAGTTCATTCGGGTCGACAGGGAACACTGAAGCTTTCTTT,CASSSFGSTGNTEAFF
TRBV7-8,NA,once,TRBJ2-1,TGTGCCAGCAGCTGGCGGCGGGACCCTTCCTACAATGAGCAGTTCTTC,CASSWRRDPSYNEQFF
TRBV27,NA,NA,TRBJ2-3,TGTGCCAGCAGTTTCTCCGATACGCAGTATTTT,CASSFSDTQYF
TRBV6-5,NA,NA,TRBJ2-2,TGTGCCAGCAGTGAAAGCGGAACCGGGGAGCTGTTTTTT,CASSESGTGELFF
TRBV9,NA,NA,TRBJ1-1,TGTGCCAGCAGCGCGGAACTAAACACTGAAGCTTTCTTT,CASSAELNTEAFF
TRBV1,NA,NA,TRBJ1-2,TGCACCAGCAGCCATGGTGCCGAGAGGTATGGCTACACCTTC,CTSSHGAERYGYTF
TRBV29-1,TRBD2,medium-sized,TRBJ2-4,TGCAGCGCCGGGACTAGCGGACACATTCAGTACTTC,CSAGTSGHIQYF
TRBV9,TRBD1,NA,TRBJ2-7,TGTGCCAGCAGCCCGGCCGGGACAGTTCCTCCGGAGCAGTACTTC,CASSPAGTVPPEQYF